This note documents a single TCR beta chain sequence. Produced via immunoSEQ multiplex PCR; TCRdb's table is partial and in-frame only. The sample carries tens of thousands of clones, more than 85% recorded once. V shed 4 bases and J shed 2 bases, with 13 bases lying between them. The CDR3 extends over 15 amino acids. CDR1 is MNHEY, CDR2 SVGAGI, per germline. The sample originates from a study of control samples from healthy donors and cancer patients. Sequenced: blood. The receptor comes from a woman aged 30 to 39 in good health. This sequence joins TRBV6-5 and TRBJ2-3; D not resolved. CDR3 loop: CASSSDGVNTDTQYF. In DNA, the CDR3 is TGTGCCAGCAGTTCGGACGGCGTGAACACAGATACGCAGTATTTT.